These 30 T cell receptor beta chains came from one sample sequenced in a study of T-cell memory formation after mild COVID-19 (dated by TCRdb to the early 2020s). The method behind the library was 5' RACE. TCRdb lists the instrument as Illumina NovaSeq 6000. TCRdb took the public reads, trimmed them with fastp at Q25, ran MiXCR for clone calling and kept in-frame beta chains. Merged by CDR3 protein, the rows form single entries marked with the most common genes and DNA. In all, the sample holds about 49,000 distinct CDR3 sequences, and roughly a quarter of those were seen once. In total, the top ten clones hold 35% to 50% of the sample. The sequenced sample consisted of PBMCs or a T cell subset sorted from them (not recorded which). The receptors were sampled from a man aged 18 to 30 who had mild COVID-19 (a few samples of this study predate the infection). The sample titles of this study are shuffled in the database, so cell type and time point are left out; the donor was told from shared clones.

The chain combines TRBV4-2 with TRBJ2-3, with unresolved D. Germline V gives CDR1 LGHNA, CDR2 YNFKEQ. The V and J ends lost 0 bases and 1 base respectively, with 8 bases between them. The length of the CDR3 is 15 residues. CDR3 DNA: TGTGCCAGCAGCCAAGATGGAAGTCGCACAGATACGCAGTATTTT. Amino acids: CASSQDGSRTDTQYF.

The chain carries TRBV3-1 and TRBJ1-1, with 7 bases identical to TRBD1. Germline V gene data show CDR1 as LGHDT and CDR2 as YNNKEL (reference sequence). The V segment lost 4 bases and the J segment 2 bases; nucleotides outside the gene matches: 4. This CDR3 spans 14 amino acids. DNA for the CDR3: TGTGCCAGCAGCCTTACAGGGGATAACACTGAAGCTTTCTTT. Translating it yields CASSLTGDNTEAFF.

This clonotype qualifies as medium-sized (0.01 to 0.1%). This chain uses TRBV7-8 with TRBJ2-7, with 8 positions matching TRBD1. The germline CDR1 and CDR2 sequences are SGHVS and FQNEAQ. V lost 5 bases to trimming and J lost 2 bases; unmatched junction nucleotides: 5. This CDR3 has 14 residues. DNA of the CDR3: TGTGCCAGCAGCGTCGGACAGGGTGCCTACGAGCAGTACTTC. Encoded protein: CASSVGQGAYEQYF.

In its sample, this clonotype was seen a few times. The chain has TRBV4-2 and TRBJ2-5, with TRBD1 matching over 7 bases. CDR3 length: 16 residues. Germline V lookup: CDR1 LGHNA, CDR2 YNFKEQ. The junction had 5 bases not matched to a gene; V was cut back by 1 base and J by 0 bases. The CDR3 is CASSQVGDRDQETQYF. In DNA form, the CDR3 reads TGTGCCAGCAGCCAAGTAGGGGACAGAGACCAAGAGACCCAGTACTTC.

A few counts support this clonotype. The chain has TRBV5-6 and TRBJ2-2; 7 bases line up with TRBD1. The CDR3 has 19 amino acids. Germline CDR1 is SGHDT and CDR2 is YYEEEE. V shed 4 bases, J shed 3 bases, and the junction held 18 bases outside the gene matches. This chain's CDR3 is CASSPGQEDPNAYTGELFF. CDR3 nucleotides: TGTGCCAGCAGCCCCGGACAGGAGGACCCCAATGCGTACACCGGGGAGCTGTTTTTT.

This clonotype came up once. V is TRBV7-6 and J is TRBJ1-1, with 9 bases that match TRBD1. The germline V gene has CDR1 SGHVS and CDR2 FNYEAQ. With V trimmed by 5 bases and J by 2 bases, 6 bases remained unmatched. The CDR3 spans 15 residues. This CDR3 reads CASSATGGSNTEAFF. CDR3 in DNA: TGTGCCAGCAGCGCCACAGGGGGCTCTAACACTGAAGCTTTCTTT.

This clonotype was counted between two and nine times. The V call is TRBV20-1, the J call TRBJ1-5; D not resolved. The CDR3 runs to 16 residues. V was shortened by 6 bases and J by 2 bases, with 20 bases between the two germline ends. Germline V gene lookup returns CDR1 DFQATT and CDR2 SNEGSKA (reference sequence). This CDR3 is CSALPISGMGNQPQHF. The CDR3 nucleotides are TGCAGTGCCCTCCCCATTTCGGGGATGGGCAATCAGCCCCAGCATTTT.

The CDR3: CASSRKTSNYGYTF. In DNA form, the CDR3 reads TGTGCCAGCAGCCGGAAGACATCGAACTATGGCTACACCTTC. This rearrangement joins TRBV7-9 to TRBJ1-2; no firm D call. The V and J ends lost 5 bases and 2 bases respectively, with 12 bases between them. The CDR3 sequence is 14 residues long. CDR1 is SEHNR, CDR2 FQNEAQ, per germline (reference sequence).

This sequence joins TRBV11-2 and TRBJ2-7; possibly TRBD2 for D (6 bases). V was pared by 4 bases and J by 0 bases, with 19 bases between. The CDR3 consists of 17 residues. CDR1 is SGHAT and CDR2 is FQNNGV in the germline V gene. The CDR3 reads CASSSHPSGTDSYEQYF. The CDR3, as DNA: TGTGCCAGCAGCTCACACCCCTCCGGGACTGACTCCTACGAGCAGTACTTC.

This clonotype was observed many times. This chain links TRBV3-1 with TRBJ2-1; 8 positions match TRBD2. The CDR3 totals 19 residues. The junction had 13 bases not matched to a gene; V was cut back by 0 bases and J by 3 bases. The germline gives CDR1 LGHDT, CDR2 YNNKEL (reference sequence). CDR3 protein: CASSQDIRETSEFYNEQFF. The CDR3 coding sequence is TGTGCCAGCAGCCAAGATATCAGGGAGACTAGCGAGTTCTACAATGAGCAGTTCTTC.

This clonotype came up a few times. The chain links TRBV11-3 to TRBJ2-1; D is tentatively TRBD1 or TRBD2 (5 bases each). Germline CDR1 is SGHNT and CDR2 is YENEEA. V dropped 6 bases and J dropped 3 bases, with 15 bases sitting between them. The length of the CDR3 is 15 residues. The CDR3 DNA follows: TGTGCCAGCAGTCCCCGGGACCACCGCTACAATGAGCAGTTCTTC. This sequence encodes CASSPRDHRYNEQFF.

This clonotype was picked up a small number of times. The V gene is TRBV5-6, the J gene TRBJ2-3, with 7 positions matching TRBD2. CDR3 size: 16 residues. Germline V gene data show CDR1 as SGHDT and CDR2 as YYEEEE. V shed 3 bases and J 0 bases; nucleotides not matched to a gene: 7. This CDR3 reads CASSSQLAPSTDTQYF. The CDR3 DNA reads as TGTGCCAGCAGCTCCCAACTAGCGCCAAGCACAGATACGCAGTATTTT.

This clonotype was observed a handful of times. The chain couples TRBV12-3 or TRBV12-4 to TRBJ2-7; D is uncertain. The CDR3 has 13 amino acids. V lost 4 bases and J lost 7, with 14 bases in between. CDR3 in amino acids: CASSSPGDEEQYF. The CDR3 region has the DNA TGTGCCAGCAGTTCGCCAGGCGACGAGGAGCAGTACTTC.

This clonotype showed up just a few times. V usage is TRBV7-3 and J usage is TRBJ2-1; D might be TRBD2 (5 bases). Trimming shortened V by 5 bases and J by 0 bases, and 8 bases separated the two germline ends. Germline-derived CDR1 and CDR2 are SGHTA and FQGTGA. This CDR3 contains 14 residues. In DNA, the CDR3 is TGTGCCAGCAGCCCCGAGGGCTCCTACAATGAGCAGTTCTTC. Translation: CASSPEGSYNEQFF.

V gene TRBV7-6 combines with J gene TRBJ1-4; D call uncertain. This CDR3 region has 14 residues. V lost 3 bases and J 6 bases, leaving 11 bases between the germline ends. Germline V gene lookup returns CDR1 SGHVS and CDR2 FNYEAQ. The CDR3 region is CASSLEFGDEKLFF. CDR3 in DNA: TGTGCCAGCAGCTTGGAGTTCGGGGATGAAAAACTGTTTTTT.

The chain joins TRBV15 to TRBJ1-5, with D unclear. Trimming took off 5 bases at V and 8 bases at J, with 13 bases between the two ends. CDR1 and CDR2 from the germline V gene are LNHNV and YYDKDF (reference sequence). The CDR3 has 13 residues. CDR3 sequence reads: CATSGGRTEPQHF. The CDR3 bases are TGTGCCACCAGCGGAGGGAGGACTGAGCCCCAGCATTTT.

The V gene is TRBV27, the J gene TRBJ1-5; 10 bases align to TRBD1. The CDR3 is made up of 14 amino acids. With V trimmed by 4 bases and J by 6 bases, 3 bases remained unmatched. Germline V gene data show CDR1 as MNHEY and CDR2 as SMNVEV (reference sequence). The CDR3 sequence: CASSSGQGGQPQHF. Here the CDR3 DNA reads TGTGCCAGCAGTTCAGGACAGGGGGGTCAGCCCCAGCATTTT.

The CDR3 DNA is TGTGCCAGCACCTTGGCTCTAGCGGGGGGAGATACGCAGTATTTT. This translates into CASTLALAGGDTQYF. The chain carries TRBV7-9 and TRBJ2-3, with 11 nucleotides matching TRBD2. CDR1 and CDR2 from the germline V gene are SEHNR and FQNEAQ (reference sequence). V lost 7 bases, J lost 5 bases, and 8 bases stayed unmatched. CDR3 length: 15 amino acids.

The chain links TRBV21-1 to TRBJ2-2; TRBD1 reflects the table's D call only, with no check against the DNA. TRBV21-1 is classified as a pseudogene. This CDR3 is built from 18 residues. The chain's CDR3 is CASSGNPDGGRNTGELFF. In DNA form, the CDR3 reads TGTGCCAGCAGCGGAAACCCTGACGGTGGGAGGAACACCGGGGAGCTGTTTTTT.

V gene TRBV6-5 combines with J gene TRBJ1-5; 10 nucleotides match TRBD1. The germline V gene encodes CDR1 MNHEY and CDR2 SVGAGI. The CDR3 sequence is 17 residues long. V lost 5 bases to trimming and J lost 0 bases; unmatched junction nucleotides: 7. CDR3 DNA sequence: TGTGCCAGCAGTCACAGGACAGGGGGTTATAGCAATCAGCCCCAGCATTTT. Translation: CASSHRTGGYSNQPQHF.

The V gene is TRBV6-5, the J gene TRBJ1-5; D is undetermined. This CDR3 spans 13 amino acids. Germline V gene data show CDR1 as MNHEY and CDR2 as SVGAGI. V was pared by 5 bases and J by 6 bases, with 11 bases between. CDR3: CASSTTAGQPQHF. The CDR3 region has the DNA TGTGCCAGCAGTACTACCGCGGGTCAGCCCCAGCATTTT.

J is TRBJ2-7 and V is TRBV4-1; D remains unclear. Germline V gene data show CDR1 as MGHRA and CDR2 as YSYEKL. This CDR3 is built from 13 residues. Here the CDR3 reads CASSQTISYDQYV. In DNA form, the CDR3 reads TGCGCCAGCAGCCAGACAATCTCCTACGATCAGTACGTC.

The chain couples TRBV7-6 to TRBJ2-3, with D uncertain. CDR1 SGHVS and CDR2 FNYEAQ come from the germline V gene. The CDR3 length is 13 residues. The V gene lost 5 bases and the J gene lost 6 bases, with 12 bases spanning the gap. CDR3 in DNA: TGTGCCAGCAGCCCCCGTTTAGATGATACGCAGTATTTT. Translation gives CASSPRLDDTQYF.

This clonotype has just a few counts. The chain employs TRBV20-1 and TRBJ2-2; 11 nucleotides align to TRBD2. CDR1 and CDR2 from the germline V gene are DFQATT and SNEGSKA (reference sequence). The CDR3 has 16 residues. With 0 bases clipped from V and 4 bases from J, the junction kept 4 bases outside the gene matches. The CDR3 coding sequence is TGCAGTGCTAGAGACTTTAGCGGGGGGGGCACCGGGGAGCTGTTTTTT. This gives the protein CSARDFSGGGTGELFF.

CDR3 residues: CASSLDRGNEQYV. The CDR3 bases are TGTGCCAGCAGCTTAGACCGAGGGAACGAGCAGTACGTC. The chain recombines TRBV5-5 with TRBJ2-7; possible D gene TRBD2, 5 bases. The V and J ends lost 2 bases and 5 bases respectively, with 11 bases between them. The germline V gene encodes CDR1 SGHKS and CDR2 YYEKEE (reference sequence). This CDR3 has 13 amino acids.

This clonotype was seen a handful of times. The V gene is TRBV4-2, the J gene TRBJ2-7; D possibly matches TRBD1 or TRBD2 (5 bases each). Germline-derived CDR1 and CDR2 are LGHNA and YNFKEQ. This CDR3 has 14 amino acids. Between the trimmed V and J ends, which lost 0 bases and 3 bases, there was a span of 9 bases. CDR3 protein: CASSQEGPYYEQYF. The DNA of the CDR3 is TGTGCCAGCAGCCAAGAGGGACCTTACTACGAGCAGTACTTC.

The J gene is TRBJ2-1, the V gene TRBV27; D is uncertain. The CDR3 has 12 residues. V was shortened by 6 bases and J by 6 bases, with 9 bases between the two germline ends. Germline V gives CDR1 MNHEY, CDR2 SMNVEV (reference sequence). The CDR3 spells CASSTSPNEQFF. The CDR3 DNA reads as TGTGCCAGCAGCACTTCACCCAATGAGCAGTTCTTC.

The rearrangement links TRBV7-8 to TRBJ2-1; D gene uncertain. V was pared by 3 bases and J by 8 bases, with 8 bases between. Germline CDR1 and CDR2: SGHVS and FQNEAQ. The length of the CDR3 is 12 residues. CDR3 sequence reads: CASSLVYDEQFF. The DNA of the CDR3 is TGTGCCAGCAGCTTGGTGTATGATGAGCAGTTCTTC.

This clonotype was picked up a small number of times. The chain recombines TRBV6-5 with TRBJ1-6; D not certain. CDR3 size: 14 residues. The germline CDR1 and CDR2 sequences are MNHEY and SVGAGI. V was trimmed by 6 bases and J by 7 bases, leaving 13 bases between them. Written as DNA, the CDR3 is TGTGCCAGCAGGTGGGGAACTGCGAATTCACCCCTCCACTTT. It translates to CASRWGTANSPLHF.

This clonotype was recorded only once. The V and J genes are TRBV12-3 or TRBV12-4 and TRBJ2-1, with a tentative D call TRBD1 (6 bases). The CDR3 is 15 amino acids. V was trimmed by 4 bases and J by 4 bases, leaving 14 bases between them. The CDR3 coding sequence is TGTGCCAGCAGTTATCTGTGGGACACTTACAATGAGCAGTTCTTC. Translating it yields CASSYLWDTYNEQFF.